The 21 T cell receptor beta chains given below trace back to one sample, sequenced in a study of control samples from healthy donors and cancer patients. The method was immunoSEQ multiplex PCR; TCRdb's version includes in-frame clones alone and lacks a portion of them. Of around 76,000 clones listed, 90% to 95% are singletons. The sequenced sample consisted of blood. All receptors come from a woman aged 40-49 years in good health.

The chain is built from TRBV30 and TRBJ1-5; tentatively, D is TRBD1 (6 bases). The CDR3 totals 15 residues. Trimming left V 0 bases short and J 5 bases short, with 14 bases between. CDR1 GTSNPN and CDR2 SVGIG come from the germline V gene (reference sequence). In DNA, the CDR3 is TGTGCCTGGAGTGTACTTGTAGGGGGGGATCAGCCCCAGCATTTT. It codes for CAWSVLVGGDQPQHF. The whole variable domain, filled in from reference TRBV30 and TRBJ1-5, reads SQTIHQWPATLVQPVGSPLSLECTVEGTSNPNLYWYRQAAGRGLQLLFYSVGIGQISSEVPQNLSASRPQDRQFILSSKKLLLSDSGFYLCAWSVLVGGDQPQHFGDGTRLSIL.

The chain is built from TRBV5-6 and TRBJ2-1; TRBD2 aligns across 15 bases. This CDR3 region has 16 residues. The V segment lost 6 bases and the J segment 4 bases; nucleotides outside the gene matches: 5. Germline V gene lookup returns CDR1 SGHDT and CDR2 YYEEEE. CDR3 sequence: CASILGLAGGYNEQFF. The CDR3, as DNA: TGTGCCAGCATTTTAGGACTAGCGGGGGGGTACAATGAGCAGTTCTTC.

For the CDR3, the DNA is TGTGCCAGCAGCCAGCAGGGAGGCGTCACTGAAGCTTTCTTT. Protein product: CASSQQGGVTEAFF. This chain joins TRBV7-3 and TRBJ1-1, with a possible D match to TRBD1 (5 bases). Germline-derived CDR1 and CDR2 are SGHTA and FQGTGA. CDR3 length: 14 amino acids. V dropped 5 bases and J dropped 4 bases, with 14 bases sitting between them.

The rearrangement joins TRBV6-5 to TRBJ1-4, with D possibly being TRBD1 (5 bases). Trimming took off 10 bases at V and 4 bases at J, with 13 bases between the two ends. CDR1 MNHEY and CDR2 SVGAGI come from the germline V gene. The CDR3 loop spans 13 amino acids. CDR3 bases: TGTGCCACAGCTGGGGGAGATAATGAAAAACTGTTTTTT. Encoded protein: CATAGGDNEKLFF.

The sample holds one count of this clone. This chain uses TRBV7-8 with TRBJ1-4, with 10 nucleotides matching TRBD1. This CDR3 spans 15 amino acids. V was clipped by 5 bases and J by 5 bases; unmatched bases: 5. In germline, CDR1 is SGHVS, CDR2 FQNEAQ. CDR3 loop: CASSPPGQGNEKLFF. The CDR3 bases are TGTGCCAGCAGCCCCCCGGGACAGGGGAATGAAAAACTGTTTTTT. Complete variable domain (other parts from reference TRBV7-8 and TRBJ1-4): GAGVSQSPRYKVAKRGQDVALRCDPISGHVSLFWYQQALGQGPEFLTYFQNEAQLDKSGLPSDRFFAERPEGSVSTLKIQRTQQEDSAVYLCASSPPGQGNEKLFFGSGTQLSVL.

This chain uses TRBV5-1 with TRBJ2-3, with D perhaps matching TRBD2 (6 bases). CDR1 is SGHRS and CDR2 is YFSETQ in the germline V gene. The CDR3 contains 17 residues. V was trimmed by 0 bases and J by 0 bases, leaving 14 bases between them. CDR3 sequence reads: CASSLGTGVTSTDTQYF. The DNA of the CDR3 is TGCGCCAGCAGCTTGGGTACGGGAGTGACTAGCACAGATACGCAGTATTTT.

V usage is TRBV18 and J usage is TRBJ1-5, with 7 bases matching TRBD1. The CDR3 runs to 12 residues. V was clipped by 6 bases and J by 10 bases; unmatched bases: 6. The germline CDR1 and CDR2 sequences are KGHSH and LQKENI. The CDR3 is CASSYGDRPQHF. Written as DNA, the CDR3 is TGTGCCAGCTCGTATGGGGACAGACCCCAGCATTTT.

V gene TRBV27 combines with J gene TRBJ2-7; D uncertain. The CDR3 covers 11 residues. Germline CDR1 MNHEY, CDR2 SMNVEV (reference sequence). V lost 8 bases, J lost 1 base, and 6 bases lay in between. The CDR3 DNA is TGTGCCAGCGGAATTTCCTACGAGCAGTACTTC. It is translated as CASGISYEQYF.

The chain employs TRBV5-8 and TRBJ2-7; tentative D call: TRBD1 (6 bases). Trimming left V 3 bases short and J 6 bases short, with 19 bases between. The germline V gene encodes CDR1 SGHTS and CDR2 YDEGEE. The CDR3 loop spans 15 amino acids. This CDR3 reads CASSSGTSLSGEQYF. The DNA of the CDR3 is TGTGCCAGCAGCTCCGGGACAAGCCTTTCGGGCGAGCAGTACTTC.

The V and J genes are TRBV19 and TRBJ2-7; D assignment may be TRBD1 or TRBD2 (5 bases each). V gave up 1 base and J gave up 3 bases, with 7 bases separating them. Germline loops: CDR1 LNHDA, CDR2 SQIVND (reference sequence). This CDR3 comprises 13 residues. CDR3 loop: CASSIAGLYEQYF. In DNA form, the CDR3 reads TGTGCCAGTAGTATAGCGGGGCTCTACGAGCAGTACTTC.

The chain employs TRBV6-5 and TRBJ2-1; D gene ambiguous. V was shortened by 6 bases and J by 6 bases, with 3 bases between the two germline ends. CDR1 is MNHEY and CDR2 is SVGAGI in the germline V gene. The CDR3 sequence is 10 residues long. The DNA for the CDR3 is TGTGCCAGCAGAAGCAATGAGCAGTTCTTC. Encoded protein: CASRSNEQFF.

This clone was counted between two and nine times. CDR3 region: CASTDGQGSYEQYF. CDR3 nucleotides: TGTGCCAGTACAGACGGACAGGGCTCCTACGAGCAGTACTTC. This sequence joins TRBV19 and TRBJ2-7; TRBD1 matches at 8 bases. Germline V gives CDR1 LNHDA, CDR2 SQIVND (reference sequence). CDR3 length equals 14 residues. V lost 7 bases and J lost 0; bases outside the gene matches: 5. The entire variable domain, with the rest obtained from reference TRBV19 and TRBJ2-7, is as follows: DGGITQSPKYLFRKEGQNVTLSCEQNLNHDAMYWYRQDPGQGLRLIYYSQIVNDFQKGDIAEGYSVSREKKESFPLTVTSAQKNPTAFYLCASTDGQGSYEQYFGPGTRLTVT.

This clone was detected only once. The chain has TRBV12-3 or TRBV12-4 and TRBJ1-5; D is ambiguous. V was clipped by 6 bases and J by 4 bases, with 10 bases between them. CDR3 length: 13 residues. CDR3 protein: CASRPVWNQPQHF. The CDR3 nucleotides are TGTGCCAGCAGACCTGTCTGGAATCAGCCCCAGCATTTT.

CDR3 in amino acids: CASSLGLGLEVYEQYF. CDR3 sequence (DNA): TGCGCCAGCAGCTTGGGCCTCGGACTAGAAGTCTACGAGCAGTACTTC. The chain employs TRBV5-1 and TRBJ2-7, with 7 bases matching TRBD2. CDR1 and CDR2 from the germline V gene are SGHRS and YFSETQ. J lost 3 bases, V lost 0 bases, and 9 bases had no gene match. CDR3 size: 16 residues.

The chain has TRBV4-2 and TRBJ2-4; 8 nucleotides align to TRBD2. Trimming at V came to 0 bases and at J to 1 base, leaving 8 bases not matched to a gene. Germline V gene data show CDR1 as LGHNA and CDR2 as YNFKEQ. The CDR3 runs to 18 residues. CDR3 loop: CASSQEGPGGPAKNIQYF. Here the CDR3 DNA reads TGTGCCAGCAGCCAAGAGGGGCCGGGGGGGCCGGCCAAAAACATTCAGTACTTC.

The chain links TRBV30 to TRBJ1-5, with a tentative D call TRBD1 (6 bases). Trimming took 2 bases from V and 4 from J, leaving 9 bases between them. The CDR3 length is 13 residues. Germline V gene lookup returns CDR1 GTSNPN and CDR2 SVGIG (reference sequence). CDR3 DNA: TGTGCCTGGAGTAAGGGGGGGAATCAGCCCCAGCATTTT. Translating it yields CAWSKGGNQPQHF.

The rearrangement links TRBV27 to TRBJ2-7; D not certain. The ends were cut back, 3 bases at V and 5 bases at J, with 11 bases in the middle. Germline CDR1 is MNHEY and CDR2 is SMNVEV (reference sequence). The CDR3 loop spans 13 amino acids. In nucleotides, the CDR3 is TGTGCCAGCAGTTTCCCCTCAGGAGACGAGCAGTACTTC. Amino acid sequence: CASSFPSGDEQYF.

J is TRBJ2-5 and V is TRBV19; 11 nucleotides match TRBD1. The length of the CDR3 is 14 residues. Trimming at V came to 5 bases and at J to 5 bases, leaving 4 bases not matched to a gene. The germline V gene encodes CDR1 LNHDA and CDR2 SQIVND (reference sequence). As DNA, the CDR3 is TGTGCCAGTAGTTGGACAGGGGGCGCGGAGACCCAGTACTTC. Encoded protein: CASSWTGGAETQYF.

V usage is TRBV4-1 and J usage is TRBJ1-4; 9 nucleotides match TRBD1. This CDR3 spans 15 amino acids. The germline V gene has CDR1 MGHRA and CDR2 YSYEKL. After removal of 2 bases from V and 7 bases from J, the junction contained 5 bases not matched to a gene. The CDR3 coding sequence is TGCGCCAGCAGCCAAATCATGACAGGGGGTGAAAAACTGTTTTTT. Its protein product is CASSQIMTGGEKLFF.

The chain uses TRBV7-2 and TRBJ2-1, with unresolved D. With 2 bases removed from V and 8 bases from J, the gap between germline ends came to 7 bases. The CDR3 extends over 12 amino acids. Looked up from germline, CDR1 is SGHTA and CDR2 is FQGNSA. The DNA of the CDR3 is TGTGCCAGCAGCTTACAATTCGATGAGCAGTTCTTC. It encodes CASSLQFDEQFF.

J is TRBJ2-7 and V is TRBV6-5, with unresolved D. The CDR3 consists of 15 residues. Trimming left V 0 bases short and J 4 bases short, with 13 bases between. Germline loops: CDR1 MNHEY, CDR2 SVGAGI. CDR3 nucleotide sequence: TGTGCCAGCAGTTACTCTGGGAATAGCCAGTACGAGCAGTACTTC. It codes for CASSYSGNSQYEQYF.